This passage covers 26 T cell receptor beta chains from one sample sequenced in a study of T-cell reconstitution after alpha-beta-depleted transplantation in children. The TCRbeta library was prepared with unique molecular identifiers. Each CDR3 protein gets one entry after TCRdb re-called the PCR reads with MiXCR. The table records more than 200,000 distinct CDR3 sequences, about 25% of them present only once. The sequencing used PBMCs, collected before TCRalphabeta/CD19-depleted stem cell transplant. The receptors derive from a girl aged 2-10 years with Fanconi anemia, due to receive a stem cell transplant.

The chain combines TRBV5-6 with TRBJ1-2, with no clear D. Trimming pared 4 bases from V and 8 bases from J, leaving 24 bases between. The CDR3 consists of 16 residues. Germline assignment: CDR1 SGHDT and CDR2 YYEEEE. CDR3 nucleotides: TGTGCCAGCAGCCTGGAAGCCAGCGAAGCGGTGGGAGGCTACACCTTC. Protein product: CASSLEASEAVGGYTF.

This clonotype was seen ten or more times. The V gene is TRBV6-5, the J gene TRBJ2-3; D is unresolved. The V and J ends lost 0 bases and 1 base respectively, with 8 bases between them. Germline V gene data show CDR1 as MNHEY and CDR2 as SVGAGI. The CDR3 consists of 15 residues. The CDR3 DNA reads TGTGCCAGCAGTTACTCGCCCACTCGCACAGATACGCAGTATTTT. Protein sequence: CASSYSPTRTDTQYF.

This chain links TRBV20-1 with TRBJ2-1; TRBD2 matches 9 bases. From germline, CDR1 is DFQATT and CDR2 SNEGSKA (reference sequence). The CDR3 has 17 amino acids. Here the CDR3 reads CECSDETREGPYNEQFF. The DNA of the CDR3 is TGCGAGTGCTCAGATGAGACGCGGGAGGGCCCCTACAATGAGCAGTTCTTC.

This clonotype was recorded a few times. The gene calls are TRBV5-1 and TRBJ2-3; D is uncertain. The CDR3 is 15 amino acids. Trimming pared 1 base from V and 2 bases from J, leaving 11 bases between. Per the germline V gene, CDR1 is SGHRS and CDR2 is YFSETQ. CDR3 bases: TGCGCCAGCAGCTTGTTACAACTACTCACAGATACGCAGTATTTT. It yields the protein CASSLLQLLTDTQYF.

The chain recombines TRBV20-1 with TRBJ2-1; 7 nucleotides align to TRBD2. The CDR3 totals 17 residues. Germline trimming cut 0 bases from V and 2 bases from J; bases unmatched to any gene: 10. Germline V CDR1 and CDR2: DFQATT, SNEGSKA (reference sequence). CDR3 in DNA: TGCAGTGCTAGAGATCCGCTCCGGGGGGACCCCTACAATGAGCAGTTCTTC. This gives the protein CSARDPLRGDPYNEQFF.

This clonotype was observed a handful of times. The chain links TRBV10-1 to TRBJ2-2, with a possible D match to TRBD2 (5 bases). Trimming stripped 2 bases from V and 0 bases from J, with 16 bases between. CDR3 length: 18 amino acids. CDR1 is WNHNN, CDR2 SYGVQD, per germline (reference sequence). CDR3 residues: CASSEAPSNPPNTGELFF. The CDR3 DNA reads TGCGCCAGCAGTGAGGCCCCTAGCAACCCTCCGAACACCGGGGAGCTGTTTTTT.

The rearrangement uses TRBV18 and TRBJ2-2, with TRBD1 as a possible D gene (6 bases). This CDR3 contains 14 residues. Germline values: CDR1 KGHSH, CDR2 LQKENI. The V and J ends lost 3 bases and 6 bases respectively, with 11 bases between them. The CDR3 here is CASSPITGSGELFF. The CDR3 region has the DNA TGTGCCAGCTCACCTATCACAGGGTCCGGGGAGCTGTTTTTT. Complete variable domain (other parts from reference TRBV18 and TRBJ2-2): NAGVMQNPRHLVRRRGQEARLRCSPMKGHSHVYWYRQLPEEGLKFMVYLQKENIIDESGMPKERFSAEFPKEGPSILRIQQVVRGDSAAYFCASSPITGSGELFFGEGSRLTVL.

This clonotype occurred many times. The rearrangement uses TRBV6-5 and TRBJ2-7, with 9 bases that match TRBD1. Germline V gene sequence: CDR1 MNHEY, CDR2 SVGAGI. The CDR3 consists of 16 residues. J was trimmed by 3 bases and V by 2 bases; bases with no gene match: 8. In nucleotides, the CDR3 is TGTGCCAGCAGTTACCCCCTGGGACAGGGCCACTACGAGCAGTACTTC. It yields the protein CASSYPLGQGHYEQYF.

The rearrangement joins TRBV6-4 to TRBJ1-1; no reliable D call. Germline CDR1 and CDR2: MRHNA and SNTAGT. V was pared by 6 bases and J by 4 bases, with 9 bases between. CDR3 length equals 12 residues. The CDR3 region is CASRGSVTEAFF. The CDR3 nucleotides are TGTGCCAGCAGGGGTAGTGTCACTGAAGCTTTCTTT.

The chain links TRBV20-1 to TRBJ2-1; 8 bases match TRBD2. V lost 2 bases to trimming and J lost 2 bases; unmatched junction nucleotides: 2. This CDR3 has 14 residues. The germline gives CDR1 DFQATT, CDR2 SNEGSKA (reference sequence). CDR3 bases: TGCAGTGCTAGAAAGACTAGCGCCTACAATGAGCAGTTCTTC. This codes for CSARKTSAYNEQFF.

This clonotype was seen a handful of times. This chain's CDR3 is CSVEVDANYEQYF. Written as DNA, the CDR3 is TGCAGCGTTGAGGTCGATGCTAACTACGAGCAGTACTTC. The J gene is TRBJ2-7, the V gene TRBV29-1; D is ambiguous. This CDR3 region has 13 residues. Germline values: CDR1 SQVTM, CDR2 ANQGSEA. The V end was cut by 3 bases, the J end by 3 bases, with 12 bases between.

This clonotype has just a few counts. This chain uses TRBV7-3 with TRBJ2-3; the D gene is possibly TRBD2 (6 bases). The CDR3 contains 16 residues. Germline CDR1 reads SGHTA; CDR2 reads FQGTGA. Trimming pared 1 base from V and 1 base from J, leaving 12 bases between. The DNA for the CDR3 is TGTGCCAGCAGCTTAATTGCCGGGGGTGGCACAGATACGCAGTATTTT. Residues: CASSLIAGGGTDTQYF.

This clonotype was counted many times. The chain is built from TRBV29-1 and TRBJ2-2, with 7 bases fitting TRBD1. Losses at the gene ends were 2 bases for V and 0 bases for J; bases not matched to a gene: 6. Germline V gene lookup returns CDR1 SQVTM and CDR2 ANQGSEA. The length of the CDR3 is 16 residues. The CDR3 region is CSVELGTETNTGELFF. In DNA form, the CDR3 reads TGCAGCGTTGAATTGGGGACAGAAACGAACACCGGGGAGCTGTTTTTT.

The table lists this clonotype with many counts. CDR3 amino acids: CSTQTDRAGEQYF. Here the CDR3 DNA reads TGCAGCACCCAAACTGACAGGGCGGGCGAGCAGTACTTC. This chain uses TRBV29-1 with TRBJ2-7; 7 positions match TRBD1. Germline CDR1 SQVTM, CDR2 ANQGSEA. The CDR3 is 13 residues long. The junction had 13 bases not matched to a gene; V was cut back by 8 bases and J by 6 bases.

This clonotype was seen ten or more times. The CDR3 coding sequence is TGCAGCGTTGAATCTGGGAGTGGGTACGAGCAGTACTTC. This gives the protein CSVESGSGYEQYF. V and J are TRBV29-1 and TRBJ2-7; perhaps TRBD2 as D (5 bases). The CDR3 is 13 residues long. With 2 bases removed from V and 4 bases from J, the gap between germline ends came to 12 bases. Germline CDR1 SQVTM, CDR2 ANQGSEA.

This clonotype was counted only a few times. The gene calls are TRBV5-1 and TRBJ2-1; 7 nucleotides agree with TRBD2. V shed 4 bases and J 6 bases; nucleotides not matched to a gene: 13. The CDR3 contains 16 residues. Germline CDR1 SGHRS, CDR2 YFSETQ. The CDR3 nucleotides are TGCGCCAGCAGCCCCACCGGACTAGTGTCTGGCAATGAGCAGTTCTTC. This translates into CASSPTGLVSGNEQFF.

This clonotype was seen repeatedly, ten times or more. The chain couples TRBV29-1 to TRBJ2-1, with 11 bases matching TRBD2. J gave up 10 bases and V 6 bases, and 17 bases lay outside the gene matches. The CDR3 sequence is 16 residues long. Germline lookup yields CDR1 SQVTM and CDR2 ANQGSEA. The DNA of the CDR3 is TGCAGCGTCGACACACCTAGCGGGGGGAGGAGAAACGAGCAGTTCTTC. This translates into CSVDTPSGGRRNEQFF.

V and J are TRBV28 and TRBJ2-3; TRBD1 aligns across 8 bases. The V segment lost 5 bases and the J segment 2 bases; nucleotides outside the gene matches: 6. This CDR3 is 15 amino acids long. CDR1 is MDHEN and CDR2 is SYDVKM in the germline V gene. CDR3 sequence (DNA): TGTGCCAGCAGTGAGGACAGGGACAACACAGATACGCAGTATTTT. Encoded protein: CASSEDRDNTDTQYF.

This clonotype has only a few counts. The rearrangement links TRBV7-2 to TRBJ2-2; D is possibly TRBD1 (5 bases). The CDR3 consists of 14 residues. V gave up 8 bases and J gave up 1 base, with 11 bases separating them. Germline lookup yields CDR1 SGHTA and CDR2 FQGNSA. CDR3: CASQEGVNTGELFF. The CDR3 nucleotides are TGTGCCAGCCAAGAAGGGGTGAACACCGGGGAGCTGTTTTTT.

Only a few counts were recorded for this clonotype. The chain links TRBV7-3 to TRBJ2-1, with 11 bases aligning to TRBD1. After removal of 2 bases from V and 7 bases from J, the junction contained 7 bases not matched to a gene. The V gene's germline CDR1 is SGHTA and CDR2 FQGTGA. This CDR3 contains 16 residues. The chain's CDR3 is CASSLHRGQGANEQFF. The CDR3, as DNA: TGTGCCAGCAGCTTACACAGAGGACAGGGGGCTAATGAGCAGTTCTTC.

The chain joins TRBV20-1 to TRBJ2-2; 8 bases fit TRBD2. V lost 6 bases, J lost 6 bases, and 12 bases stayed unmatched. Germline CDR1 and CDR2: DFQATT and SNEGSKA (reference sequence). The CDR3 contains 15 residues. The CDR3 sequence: CSAVKAGERAGELFF. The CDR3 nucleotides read TGCAGTGCGGTGAAAGCGGGAGAGAGGGCCGGGGAGCTGTTTTTT.

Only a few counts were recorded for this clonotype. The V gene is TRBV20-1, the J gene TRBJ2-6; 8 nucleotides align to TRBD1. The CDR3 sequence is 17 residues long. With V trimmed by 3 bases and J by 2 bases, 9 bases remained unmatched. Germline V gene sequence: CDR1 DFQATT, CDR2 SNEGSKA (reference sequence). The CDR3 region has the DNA TGCAGTGCTAGGATGGGACAGGCGCCTCCTGGGGCCAACGTCCTGACTTTC. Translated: CSARMGQAPPGANVLTF.

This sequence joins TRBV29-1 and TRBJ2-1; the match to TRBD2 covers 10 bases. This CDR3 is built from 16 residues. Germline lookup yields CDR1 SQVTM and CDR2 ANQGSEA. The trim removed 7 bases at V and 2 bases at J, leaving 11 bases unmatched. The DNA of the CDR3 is TGCAGCGACCAAGAGGCTAGCGGGGGCCCCTACAATGAGCAGTTCTTC. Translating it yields CSDQEASGGPYNEQFF.

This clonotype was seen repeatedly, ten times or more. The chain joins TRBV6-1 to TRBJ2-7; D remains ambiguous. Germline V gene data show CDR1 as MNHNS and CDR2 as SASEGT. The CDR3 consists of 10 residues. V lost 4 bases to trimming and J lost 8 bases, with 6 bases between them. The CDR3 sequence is CASSVDKQYF. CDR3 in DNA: TGTGCCAGCAGTGTCGACAAGCAGTACTTC.

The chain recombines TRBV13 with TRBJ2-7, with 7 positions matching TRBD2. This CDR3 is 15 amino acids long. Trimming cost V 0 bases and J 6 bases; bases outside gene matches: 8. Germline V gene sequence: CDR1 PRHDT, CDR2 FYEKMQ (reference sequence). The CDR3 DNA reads TGTGCCAGCAGCTTAGGTTTTAGCGGGCGCTCCGAGCAGTACTTC. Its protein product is CASSLGFSGRSEQYF.

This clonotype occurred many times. CDR3 residues: CSARSSGTSYEQYF. DNA for the CDR3: TGCAGTGCTAGATCCTCCGGGACTAGCTACGAGCAGTACTTC. The V call is TRBV20-1, the J call TRBJ2-7, with TRBD2 identical over 8 bases. This CDR3 is 14 amino acids long. CDR1 and CDR2 from the germline V gene are DFQATT and SNEGSKA (reference sequence). Germline trimming cut 2 bases from V and 3 bases from J; bases unmatched to any gene: 6.